This TCR beta chain comes out of a study of beta chain features in type 1 diabetes. Expressed TCRB transcripts got sequenced, as all isolated RNA was reverse transcribed. Using immunoSEQ multiplex PCR, the repertoire was profiled, and TCRdb retains in-frame clones only, with some absent. Among 300,000 to 350,000 clones, 7% to 10% were seen once, and the ten largest hold roughly 1%. As concerns this clone: Its antigen remains unidentified. A read error may produce the germline difference seen at one junction end.

By way of CD45RO/CCR7/CD25/CD127/CD95/CD27, the CD4+ regulatory, stem cell-like memory, central memory and naive cells were sorted. Germline V lookup: CDR1 MNHEY, CDR2 SVGAGI. The CDR3 totals 15 residues. Study-level findings and limits: Moderate but significant shortening of TCRB CDR3s was recorded in all four CD4+ subsets from Type 1 diabetes patients. Among patients, naive, central memory and Treg TCRB repertoires appeared more similar than among healthy donors.

Sequences were obtained from central memory CD4+ T cells from blood. The receptor was derived from a man aged 25 to 45 with type 1 diabetes. This chain joins TRBV6-5 and TRBJ2-3; tentative D call: TRBD1 (8 bases). CDR3 coding DNA: TGTGCCATCAGTGCACAGGGGGGGAGCACAGATACGCAGTATTTT. This gives the protein CAISAQGGSTDTQYF.